Listed below are T cell receptor beta chains from one sample, sequenced in a study of cytomegalovirus exposure and HLA in healthy donors. The assay was immunoSEQ multiplex PCR, and TCRdb's table has in-frame clones only and misses some. The table records 70,000 to 95,000 clones, approximately 79% of them present only once. Input material: PBMCs. These receptors all come from a human donor in good health. CDR3s include the opening cysteine and the closing phenylalanine or tryptophan. The D gene is left open where the match is weak. Part of the rows lack a size; the others show once, few, many or a class for expanded clones.

size: -; J: TRBJ1-1; V: TRBV5-4; D: -; CDR3: CASSAGRWSVNTEAFF; DNA: TGTGCCAGCAGCGCCGGCCGGTGGAGTGTCAACACTGAAGCTTTCTTT
size: -; J: TRBJ2-6; V: TRBV4-1; D: TRBD2; CDR3: CASSQEGGLGSSGANVLTF; DNA: TGCGCCAGCAGCCAAGAAGGGGGACTAGGTTCCTCTGGGGCCAACGTCCTGACTTTC
size: -; J: TRBJ2-1; V: TRBV5-1; D: -; CDR3: CASSSPRNEQFF; DNA: TGCGCCAGCTCCTCTCCCCGCAATGAGCAGTTCTTC
size: few; J: TRBJ2-1; V: TRBV7-9; D: -; CDR3: CASSPWGGADNEQFF; DNA: TGTGCCAGCAGCCCTTGGGGGGGGGCAGACAATGAGCAGTTCTTC
size: -; J: TRBJ2-1; V: TRBV5-1; D: TRBD2; CDR3: CASSLVGGGAYNEQFF; DNA: TGCGCCAGCAGCTTGGTCGGGGGGGGAGCCTACAATGAGCAGTTCTTC
size: large; J: TRBJ1-4; V: TRBV10-1; D: TRBD1; CDR3: CASPNDRGYEKLFF; DNA: TGCGCCAGCCCCAATGACAGGGGATATGAAAAACTGTTTTTT
size: -; J: TRBJ2-7; V: TRBV7-9; D: TRBD1; CDR3: CASSPRTGGAYEQYF; DNA: TGTGCCAGCAGCCCCCGGACAGGGGGCGCCTACGAGCAGTACTTC
size: -; J: TRBJ2-7; V: TRBV20-1; D: -; CDR3: CSARRQYEQYF; DNA: TGCAGTGCTAGGAGGCAGTACGAGCAGTACTTC
size: -; J: TRBJ1-1; V: TRBV27; D: -; CDR3: CASRRGGTEAFF; DNA: TGTGCCAGCAGAAGGGGTGGCACTGAAGCTTTCTTT
size: -; J: TRBJ2-1; V: TRBV7-2; D: TRBD1; CDR3: CASSPGQGHNEQFF; DNA: TGTGCCAGCAGCCCGGGACAGGGACACAATGAGCAGTTCTTC
size: -; J: TRBJ2-7; V: TRBV14; D: TRBD1; CDR3: CASSQGTGSPYHEQYF; DNA: TGTGCCAGCAGCCAAGGGACAGGGTCTCCCTACCACGAGCAGTACTTC
size: few; J: TRBJ2-3; V: TRBV7-2; D: TRBD2; CDR3: CASSLALAGVLSDF; DNA: TGTGCCAGCAGCTTAGCGTTGGCGGGGGTTCTTTCGGATTTT
size: -; J: TRBJ2-5; V: TRBV5-4; D: TRBD2; CDR3: CASSPSGGAEETQYF; DNA: TGTGCCAGCAGCCCTAGCGGGGGGGCCGAAGAGACCCAGTACTTC
size: once; J: TRBJ2-7; V: TRBV4-1; D: TRBD1; CDR3: CASSRTDRGRVEVEQYF; DNA: TGCGCCAGCAGCCGGACCGACAGGGGGCGCGTGGAGGTCGAGCAGTACTTC
size: once; J: TRBJ1-3; V: TRBV6-5; D: -; CDR3: CASSPDRYSGNTIYF; DNA: TGTGCCAGCAGCCCCGACAGATACTCTGGAAACACCATATATTTT
size: -; J: TRBJ1-1; V: TRBV5-1; D: -; CDR3: CASSPRGGMNTEAFF; DNA: TGCGCCAGCAGCCCCCGGGGGGGAATGAACACTGAAGCTTTCTTT
size: -; J: TRBJ1-5; V: TRBV25-1; D: -; CDR3: CASSEGEEEQPQNF; DNA: TGTGCCAGCAGTGAGGGGGAGGAGGAACAGCCCCAGAATTTT
size: -; J: TRBJ1-1; V: TRBV9; D: -; CDR3: CASSVGGGGAPEAFF; DNA: TGTGCCAGCAGCGTAGGGGGAGGGGGGGCCCCTGAAGCTTTCTTT
size: -; J: TRBJ2-7; V: TRBV2; D: -; CDR3: CASSFSPTGSYEQYF; DNA: TGTGCCAGCAGTTTTAGTCCGACAGGCTCCTACGAGCAGTACTTC
size: -; J: TRBJ1-5; V: TRBV19; D: -; CDR3: CASSIGYSNQPQHF; DNA: TGTGCCAGTAGTATAGGCTATAGCAATCAGCCCCAGCATTTT
size: -; J: TRBJ1-5; V: TRBV19; D: -; CDR3: CASSAYFNQPQHF; DNA: TGTGCCAGTAGTGCATACTTCAATCAGCCCCAGCATTTT
size: few; J: TRBJ1-5; V: TRBV19; D: TRBD1; CDR3: CASSMGQHSNQPQNF; DNA: TGTGCCAGTAGCATGGGACAGCATAGCAATCAGCCCCAGAATTTT
size: -; J: TRBJ1-4; V: TRBV7-9; D: TRBD1; CDR3: CASSQTDRGANEKLFF; DNA: TGTGCCAGCAGCCAGACCGACAGGGGAGCTAATGAAAAACTGTTTTTT
size: -; J: TRBJ2-3; V: TRBV5-4; D: -; CDR3: CASSSSDTQYF; DNA: TGTGCCAGCAGCTCTTCAGATACGCAGTATTTT
size: few; J: TRBJ2-4; V: TRBV27; D: TRBD1; CDR3: CASSLGAGQGALKNIQYF; DNA: TGTGCCAGCAGTTTGGGGGCGGGACAGGGGGCCCTAAAAAACATTCAGTACTTC
size: -; J: TRBJ2-1; V: TRBV12-5; D: TRBD2; CDR3: CASGLYPGLGAYNEQFF; DNA: TGTGCTAGTGGTTTGTACCCGGGACTAGGGGCCTACAATGAGCAGTTCTTC
size: -; J: TRBJ2-5; V: TRBV2; D: -; CDR3: CASTIEETQYF; DNA: TGTGCCAGCACAATAGAAGAGACCCAGTACTTC
size: -; J: TRBJ2-3; V: TRBV5-1; D: TRBD2; CDR3: CASSPDAGGPITDTQYF; DNA: TGCGCCAGCAGCCCGGACGCGGGGGGGCCAATCACAGATACGCAGTATTTT
size: -; J: TRBJ2-5; V: TRBV25-1; D: TRBD1; CDR3: CASSGRDRVWETQYF; DNA: TGTGCCAGCAGCGGACGGGACAGGGTATGGGAGACCCAGTACTTC
size: -; J: TRBJ2-3; V: TRBV30; D: TRBD2; CDR3: CAWSVLAGADTQYF; DNA: TGTGCCTGGAGTGTACTAGCGGGGGCGGATACGCAGTATTTT
size: -; J: TRBJ2-2; V: TRBV6-6; D: -; CDR3: CASSYGGAANTGELFF; DNA: TGTGCCAGCAGTTACGGGGGGGCAGCGAACACCGGGGAGCTGTTTTTT
size: -; J: TRBJ1-6; V: TRBV6-5; D: TRBD1; CDR3: CASSYRAGGPSPLHF; DNA: TGTGCCAGCAGTTACAGGGCAGGGGGCCCCTCACCCCTCCACTTT
size: -; J: TRBJ2-5; V: TRBV5-4; D: -; CDR3: CANSPDSTATQYF; DNA: TGTGCCAACAGCCCCGACAGTACAGCGACCCAGTACTTC
size: -; J: TRBJ1-4; V: TRBV5-1; D: TRBD1; CDR3: CASSLGPRTGGGLEKLFF; DNA: TGCGCCAGCAGCTTGGGACCTAGGACAGGGGGCGGTCTGGAAAAACTGTTTTTT
size: -; J: TRBJ1-4; V: TRBV5-5; D: -; CDR3: CASSLQRSGTTNEKLFF; DNA: TGTGCCAGCAGCTTGCAGCGGTCCGGCACAACTAATGAAAAACTGTTTTTT
size: -; J: TRBJ2-7; V: TRBV30; D: -; CDR3: CAWSADSPYEQYF; DNA: TGTGCCTGGAGTGCCGACTCTCCCTACGAGCAGTACTTC
size: -; J: TRBJ1-2; V: TRBV6-5; D: -; CDR3: CASSFRGTMGWTF; DNA: TGTGCCAGCAGTTTTCGGGGTACTATGGGGTGGACCTTC
size: few; J: TRBJ1-1; V: TRBV6-5; D: -; CDR3: CASSYLTGEAFF; DNA: TGTGCCAGCAGTTACTTAACAGGGGAAGCTTTCTTT
size: -; J: TRBJ1-1; V: TRBV2; D: -; CDR3: CASREFLGTLDTEAFF; DNA: TGTGCCAGCAGAGAATTTCTCGGGACATTGGACACTGAAGCTTTCTTT
size: -; J: TRBJ2-3; V: TRBV18; D: -; CDR3: CASSPRLTDTQYF; DNA: TGTGCCAGCTCCCCGAGGCTCACAGATACGCAGTATTTT
size: -; J: TRBJ2-7; V: TRBV6-6; D: -; CDR3: CASSYSGPGYEQYF; DNA: TGTGCCAGCAGTTACTCGGGTCCGGGCTACGAGCAGTACTTC
size: -; J: TRBJ2-2; V: TRBV4-3; D: TRBD1; CDR3: CASSQDVTGTGAGELFF; DNA: TGCGCCAGCAGCCAAGATGTGACCGGGACAGGGGCCGGGGAGCTGTTTTTT
size: -; J: TRBJ2-5; V: TRBV7-2; D: TRBD2; CDR3: CASSRGGGGETQYF; DNA: TGTGCCAGCAGCCGGGGTGGGGGGGGAGAGACCCAGTACTTC
size: -; J: TRBJ2-5; V: TRBV5-4; D: TRBD2; CDR3: CASSRGGTRIQETQYF; DNA: TGTGCCAGCAGTCGCGGGGGGACTCGAATCCAAGAGACCCAGTACTTC
size: -; J: TRBJ2-3; V: TRBV27; D: -; CDR3: CASSPYRTDTQYF; DNA: TGTGCCAGCAGTCCATACCGGACTGATACGCAGTATTTT
size: -; J: TRBJ1-5; V: TRBV10-3; D: TRBD1; CDR3: CAISETGGLGQPQHF; DNA: TGTGCCATCAGTGAGACAGGGGGCTTAGGACAGCCCCAGCATTTT
size: -; J: TRBJ1-2; V: TRBV4-1; D: -; CDR3: CASSLGEQVNYGYTF; DNA: TGCGCCAGCAGCCTTGGAGAGCAAGTAAACTATGGCTACACCTTC